This is a list of T cell receptor beta chains from one sample in a study of OX40 agonist ivuxolimab in advanced cancers. TCRdb keeps only in-frame clones here, not all; method: immunoSEQ multiplex PCR. Of around 26,000 clones listed, over 75% are singletons. Here the sequenced sample was CD4+ or CD8+ T cells sorted from blood, taken in a trial of the OX40 agonist ivuxolimab. Every receptor here comes from an adult with an advanced solid tumor such as melanoma, head and neck, liver or kidney cancer. The CDR3 runs from the conserved cysteine through the conserved F or W. The D gene is left open where the match is weak.

CDR3: CASSFQGIVDEKLFF
D: .
V: TRBV13
J: TRBJ1-4
length: 15

CDR3: CASSLQGFDTEAFF
D: .
V: TRBV28
J: TRBJ1-1
length: 14

CDR3: CASSPTGTMVTGELFF
D: .
V: TRBV7-9
J: TRBJ2-2
length: 16

CDR3: CASSLQGARTEAFF
D: TRBD1
V: TRBV7-6
J: TRBJ1-1
length: 14

CDR3: CASSYGTGILGYTF
D: TRBD1
V: TRBV6-6
J: TRBJ1-2
length: 14

CDR3: CASSGGRDFYEQYF
D: .
V: TRBV10-2
J: TRBJ2-7
length: 14

CDR3: CASSLARVGSGGTEAFF
D: .
V: TRBV7-9
J: TRBJ1-1
length: 17

CDR3: CASRKGYNEQFF
D: .
V: TRBV6-5
J: TRBJ2-1
length: 12

CDR3: CASSETGDGYTF
D: TRBD1
V: TRBV6-1
J: TRBJ1-2
length: 12

CDR3: CASSSGGVGYEQYF
D: .
V: TRBV7-3
J: TRBJ2-7
length: 14

CDR3: CASSFPPVHYGYTF
D: .
V: TRBV28
J: TRBJ1-2
length: 14

CDR3: CASSLLAVSYEQYF
D: .
V: TRBV28
J: TRBJ2-7
length: 14

CDR3: CASSYGQRYGYTF
D: .
V: TRBV9
J: TRBJ1-2
length: 13

CDR3: CAWSVAGAGYEQFF
D: TRBD2
V: TRBV30
J: TRBJ2-1
length: 14

CDR3: CASSPEGLRTEAFF
D: .
V: TRBV18
J: TRBJ1-1
length: 14

CDR3: CSSTPGQGAEGYTF
D: TRBD1
V: TRBV29-1
J: TRBJ1-2
length: 14

CDR3: CASSSQPQHF
D: .
V: TRBV27
J: TRBJ1-5
length: 10

CDR3: CASSESTALGETQYF
D: .
V: TRBV2
J: TRBJ2-5
length: 15

CDR3: CASSLMGSRTDTQYF
D: .
V: TRBV5-1
J: TRBJ2-3
length: 15

CDR3: CASSFGTEQYF
D: .
V: TRBV7-2
J: TRBJ2-7
length: 11

CDR3: CASSDASQYPGGIQYF
D: .
V: TRBV28
J: TRBJ2-4
length: 16

CDR3: CASSTGTVGNTIYF
D: TRBD1
V: TRBV27
J: TRBJ1-3
length: 14

CDR3: CASSPGTQGAGELFF
D: TRBD1
V: TRBV5-6
J: TRBJ2-2
length: 15

CDR3: CASSPTAYNEKLFF
D: .
V: TRBV27
J: TRBJ1-4
length: 14

CDR3: CASSPGQVYNSPLHF
D: .
V: TRBV19
J: TRBJ1-6
length: 15

CDR3: CASSVSYNEQFF
D: .
V: TRBV25-1
J: TRBJ2-1
length: 12

CDR3: CASSFLTAGSGNTIYF
D: .
V: TRBV28
J: TRBJ1-3
length: 16

CDR3: CASSPLGTRVTDTQYF
D: .
V: TRBV4-1
J: TRBJ2-3
length: 16

CDR3: CASSETVNSPLHF
D: .
V: TRBV5-6
J: TRBJ1-6
length: 13

CDR3: CASSVSSNPSSYNEQFF
D: .
V: TRBV9
J: TRBJ2-1
length: 17

CDR3: CAISEEAGYYGYTF
D: .
V: TRBV10-3
J: TRBJ1-2
length: 14

CDR3: CASSVGTGEQYF
D: .
V: TRBV5-6
J: TRBJ2-7
length: 12

CDR3: CASSGSGQGSYNEQFF
D: TRBD1
V: TRBV9
J: TRBJ2-1
length: 16

CDR3: CASSFNQGLGANVLTF
D: .
V: TRBV5-6
J: TRBJ2-6
length: 16